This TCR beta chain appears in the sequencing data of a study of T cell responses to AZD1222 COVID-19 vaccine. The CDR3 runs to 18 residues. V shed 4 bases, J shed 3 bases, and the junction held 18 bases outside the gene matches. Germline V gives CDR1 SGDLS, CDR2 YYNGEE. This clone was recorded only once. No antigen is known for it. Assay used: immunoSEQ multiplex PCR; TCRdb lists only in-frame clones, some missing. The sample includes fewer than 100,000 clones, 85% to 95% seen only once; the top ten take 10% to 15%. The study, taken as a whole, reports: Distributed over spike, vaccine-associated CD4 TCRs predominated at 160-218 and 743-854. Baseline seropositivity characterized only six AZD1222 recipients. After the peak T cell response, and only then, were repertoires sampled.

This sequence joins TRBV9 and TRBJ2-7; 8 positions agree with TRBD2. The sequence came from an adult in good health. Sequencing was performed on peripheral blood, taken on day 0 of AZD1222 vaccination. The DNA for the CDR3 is TGTGCCAGCAGCCCCCGGGGGCGGGAGGAGAGACGTGGCTACGAGCAGTACTTC. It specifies CASSPRGREERRGYEQYF.